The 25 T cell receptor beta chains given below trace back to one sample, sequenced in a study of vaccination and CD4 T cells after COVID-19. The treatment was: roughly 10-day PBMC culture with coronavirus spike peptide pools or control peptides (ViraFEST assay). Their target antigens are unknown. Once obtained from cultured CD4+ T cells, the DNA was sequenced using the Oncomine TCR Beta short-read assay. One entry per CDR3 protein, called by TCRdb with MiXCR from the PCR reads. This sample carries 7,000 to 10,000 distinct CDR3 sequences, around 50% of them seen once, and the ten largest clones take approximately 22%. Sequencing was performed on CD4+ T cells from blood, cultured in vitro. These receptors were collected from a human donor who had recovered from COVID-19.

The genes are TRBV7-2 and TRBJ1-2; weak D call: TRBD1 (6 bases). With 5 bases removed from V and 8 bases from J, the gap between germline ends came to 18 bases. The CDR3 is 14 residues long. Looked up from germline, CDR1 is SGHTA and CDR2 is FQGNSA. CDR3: CASSALGGVLGYTF. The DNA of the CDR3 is TGTGCCAGCAGCGCTCTCGGGGGCGTCCTGGGCTACACCTTC.

The CDR3 region has the DNA TGTGCCACCAGCAACGGAAATGAGCAGTTCTTC. Translating gives CATSNGNEQFF. The V and J genes are TRBV15 and TRBJ2-1; no definite D call. Per the germline V gene, CDR1 is LNHNV and CDR2 is YYDKDF (reference sequence). The CDR3 sequence is 11 residues long. V lost 4 bases and J 7 bases, leaving 5 bases between the germline ends.

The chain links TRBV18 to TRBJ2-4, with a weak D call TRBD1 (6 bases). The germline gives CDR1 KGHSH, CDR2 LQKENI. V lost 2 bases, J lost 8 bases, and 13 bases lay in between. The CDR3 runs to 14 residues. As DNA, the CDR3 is TGTGCCAGCTCACCAGTGGGGGCTACTGACATTCAGTACTTC. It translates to CASSPVGATDIQYF. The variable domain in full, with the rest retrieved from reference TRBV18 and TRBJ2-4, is NAGVMQNPRHLVRRRGQEARLRCSPMKGHSHVYWYRQLPEEGLKFMVYLQKENIIDESGMPKERFSAEFPKEGPSILRIQQVVRGDSAAYFCASSPVGATDIQYFGAGTRLSVL.

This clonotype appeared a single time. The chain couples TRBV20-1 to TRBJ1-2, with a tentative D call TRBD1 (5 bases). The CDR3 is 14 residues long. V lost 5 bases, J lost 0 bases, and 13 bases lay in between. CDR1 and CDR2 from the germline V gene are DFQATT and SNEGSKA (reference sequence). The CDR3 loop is CSAVPSTANYGYTF. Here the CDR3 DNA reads TGCAGTGCTGTCCCCTCGACAGCTAACTATGGCTACACCTTC.

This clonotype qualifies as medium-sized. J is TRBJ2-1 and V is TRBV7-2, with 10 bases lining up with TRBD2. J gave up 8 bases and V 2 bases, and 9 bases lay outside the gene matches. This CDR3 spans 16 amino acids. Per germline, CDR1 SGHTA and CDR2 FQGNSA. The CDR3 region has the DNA TGTGCCAGCAGCTTATCGAGCGGGAGGGCCTGGGATGAGCAGTTCTTC. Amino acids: CASSLSSGRAWDEQFF.

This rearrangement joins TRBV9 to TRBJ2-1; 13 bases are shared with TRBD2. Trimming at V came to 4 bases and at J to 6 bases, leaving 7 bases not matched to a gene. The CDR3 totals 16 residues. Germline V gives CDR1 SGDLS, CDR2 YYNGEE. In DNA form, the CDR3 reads TGTGCCAGCAGCCCAGGGACTAGCGGGATCGGCAATGAGCAGTTCTTC. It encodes CASSPGTSGIGNEQFF. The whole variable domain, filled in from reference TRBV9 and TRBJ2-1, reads DSGVTQTPKHLITATGQRVTLRCSPRSGDLSVYWYQQSLDQGLQFLIQYYNGEERAKGNILERFSAQQFPDLHSELNLSSLELGDSALYFCASSPGTSGIGNEQFFGPGTRLTVL.

The CDR3 region has the DNA TGTGCCAGTAAAGGGTCAGGGACTGGAAACACCATATATTTT. Residues: CASKGSGTGNTIYF. The chain uses TRBV19 and TRBJ1-3; tentative D call: TRBD1 (5 bases). This CDR3 is built from 14 residues. Germline V gene data show CDR1 as LNHDA and CDR2 as SQIVND (reference sequence). The germline V and J ends were trimmed by 7 bases and 2 bases, with 12 bases remaining between them.

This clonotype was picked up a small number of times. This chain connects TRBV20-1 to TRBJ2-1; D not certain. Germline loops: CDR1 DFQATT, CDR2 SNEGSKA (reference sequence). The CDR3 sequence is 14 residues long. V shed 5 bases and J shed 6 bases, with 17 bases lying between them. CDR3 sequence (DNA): TGCAGTGCTTCCGACCGTAGTGTTTTCAATGAGCAGTTCTTC. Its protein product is CSASDRSVFNEQFF.

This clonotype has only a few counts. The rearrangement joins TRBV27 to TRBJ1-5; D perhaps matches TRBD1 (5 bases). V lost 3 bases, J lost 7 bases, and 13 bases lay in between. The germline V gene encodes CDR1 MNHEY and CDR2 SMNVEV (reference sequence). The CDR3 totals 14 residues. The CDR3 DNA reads TGTGCCAGCAGTTTGGAGGGGTATAGCCAGCCCCAGCATTTT. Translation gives CASSLEGYSQPQHF.

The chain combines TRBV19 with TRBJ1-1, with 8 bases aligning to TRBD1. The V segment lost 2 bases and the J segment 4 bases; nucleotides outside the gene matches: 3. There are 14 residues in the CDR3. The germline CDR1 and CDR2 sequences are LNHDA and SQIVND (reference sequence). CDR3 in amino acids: CASSIQGAGTEAFF. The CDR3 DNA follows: TGTGCCAGTAGTATACAGGGGGCGGGCACTGAAGCTTTCTTT.

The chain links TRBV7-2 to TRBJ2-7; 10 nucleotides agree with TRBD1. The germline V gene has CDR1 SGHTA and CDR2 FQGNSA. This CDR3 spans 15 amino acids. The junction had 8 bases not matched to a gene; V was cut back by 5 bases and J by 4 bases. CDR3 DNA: TGTGCCAGCAGCCCAGCGACAGGGGGCGCGTACGAGCAGTACTTC. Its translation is CASSPATGGAYEQYF. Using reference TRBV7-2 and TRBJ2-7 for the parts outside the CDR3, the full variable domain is GAGVSQSPSNKVTEKGKDVELRCDPISGHTALYWYRQSLGQGLEFLIYFQGNSAPDKSGLPSDRFSAERTGGSVSTLTIQRTQQEDSAVYLCASSPATGGAYEQYFGPGTRLTVT.

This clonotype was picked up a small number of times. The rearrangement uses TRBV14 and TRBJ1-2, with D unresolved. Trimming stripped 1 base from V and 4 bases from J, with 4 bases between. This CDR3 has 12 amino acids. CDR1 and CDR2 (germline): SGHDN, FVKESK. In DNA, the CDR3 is TGTGCCAGCAGCCAAGGGGGCTATGGCTACACCTTC. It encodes CASSQGGYGYTF.

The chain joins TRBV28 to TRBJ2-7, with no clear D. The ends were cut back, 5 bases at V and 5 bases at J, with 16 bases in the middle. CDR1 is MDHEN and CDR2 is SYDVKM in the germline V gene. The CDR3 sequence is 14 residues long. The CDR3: CASSSHQRGHEQYF. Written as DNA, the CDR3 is TGTGCCAGCAGTAGTCACCAGCGCGGCCACGAGCAGTACTTC.

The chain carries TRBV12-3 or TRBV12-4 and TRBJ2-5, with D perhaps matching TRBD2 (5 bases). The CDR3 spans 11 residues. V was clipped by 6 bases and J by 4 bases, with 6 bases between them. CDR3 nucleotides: TGTGCCAGCAGCCGGGGAGAGACCCAGTACTTC. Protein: CASSRGETQYF.

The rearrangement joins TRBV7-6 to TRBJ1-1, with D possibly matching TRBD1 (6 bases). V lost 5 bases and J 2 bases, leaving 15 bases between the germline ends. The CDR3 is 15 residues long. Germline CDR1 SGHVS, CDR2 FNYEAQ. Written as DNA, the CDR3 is TGTGCCAGCAGCCCACGGGGGGGCAGAAACACTGAAGCTTTCTTT. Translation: CASSPRGGRNTEAFF.

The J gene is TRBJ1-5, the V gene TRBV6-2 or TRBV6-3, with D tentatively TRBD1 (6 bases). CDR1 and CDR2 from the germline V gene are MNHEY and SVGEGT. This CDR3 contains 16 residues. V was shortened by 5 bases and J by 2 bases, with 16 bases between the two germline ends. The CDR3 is CASSDPQGLGNQPQHF. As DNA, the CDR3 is TGTGCCAGCAGTGATCCTCAGGGGCTCGGCAATCAGCCCCAGCATTTT.

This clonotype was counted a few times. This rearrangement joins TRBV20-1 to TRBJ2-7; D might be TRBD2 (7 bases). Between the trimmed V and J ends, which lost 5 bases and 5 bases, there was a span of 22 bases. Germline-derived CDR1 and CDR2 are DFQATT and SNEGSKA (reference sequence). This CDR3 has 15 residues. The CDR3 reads CSAPPKGGAANEQYF. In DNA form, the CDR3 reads TGCAGTGCTCCCCCTAAAGGGGGGGCAGCAAACGAGCAGTACTTC.

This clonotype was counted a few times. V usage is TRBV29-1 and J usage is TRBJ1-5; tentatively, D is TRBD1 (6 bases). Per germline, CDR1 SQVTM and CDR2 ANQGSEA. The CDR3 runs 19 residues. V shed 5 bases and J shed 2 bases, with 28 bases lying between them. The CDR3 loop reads CSVCGEGVRVCDGNQPQHF. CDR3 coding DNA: TGCAGCGTTTGCGGGGAGGGGGTCAGGGTGTGTGATGGCAATCAGCCCCAGCATTTT.

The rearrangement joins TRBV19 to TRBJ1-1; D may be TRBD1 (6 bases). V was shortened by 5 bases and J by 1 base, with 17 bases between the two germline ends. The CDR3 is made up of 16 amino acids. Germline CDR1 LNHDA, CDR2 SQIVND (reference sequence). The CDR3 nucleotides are TGTGCCAGTAGTGGACAGCGGGGGCGCGGGAACACTGAAGCTTTCTTT. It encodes CASSGQRGRGNTEAFF.

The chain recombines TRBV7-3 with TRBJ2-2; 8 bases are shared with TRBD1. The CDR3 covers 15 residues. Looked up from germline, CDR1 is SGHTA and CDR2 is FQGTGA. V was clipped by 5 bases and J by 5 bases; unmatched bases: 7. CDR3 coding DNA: TGTGCCAGCAGCCCCAGGGGGCGAGGGACCGGGGAGCTGTTTTTT. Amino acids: CASSPRGRGTGELFF.

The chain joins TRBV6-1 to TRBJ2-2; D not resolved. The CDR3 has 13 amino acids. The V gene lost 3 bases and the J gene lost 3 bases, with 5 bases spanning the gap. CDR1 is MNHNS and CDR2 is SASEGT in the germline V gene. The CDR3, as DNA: TGTGCCAGCAGTGACCGGGACACCGGGGAGCTGTTTTTT. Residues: CASSDRDTGELFF.

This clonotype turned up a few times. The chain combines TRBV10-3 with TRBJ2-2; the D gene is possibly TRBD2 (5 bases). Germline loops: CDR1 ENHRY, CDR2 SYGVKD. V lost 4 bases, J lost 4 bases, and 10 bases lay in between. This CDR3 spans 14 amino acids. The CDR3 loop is CAISAGGFTGELFF. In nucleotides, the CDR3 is TGTGCCATCAGTGCTGGCGGGTTCACCGGGGAGCTGTTTTTT.

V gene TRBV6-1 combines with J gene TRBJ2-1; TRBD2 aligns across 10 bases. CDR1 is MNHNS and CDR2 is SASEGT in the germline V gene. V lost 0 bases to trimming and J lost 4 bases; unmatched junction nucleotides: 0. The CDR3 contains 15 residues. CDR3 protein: CASSEAAGGYNEQFF. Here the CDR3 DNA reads TGTGCCAGCAGTGAAGCAGCGGGGGGGTACAATGAGCAGTTCTTC.

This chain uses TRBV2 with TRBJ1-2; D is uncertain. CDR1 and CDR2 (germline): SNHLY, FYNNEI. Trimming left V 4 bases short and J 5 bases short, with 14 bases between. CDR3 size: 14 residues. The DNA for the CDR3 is TGTGCCAGCAGTGGGACTCCCGCTATTTATGGCTACACCTTC. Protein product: CASSGTPAIYGYTF.

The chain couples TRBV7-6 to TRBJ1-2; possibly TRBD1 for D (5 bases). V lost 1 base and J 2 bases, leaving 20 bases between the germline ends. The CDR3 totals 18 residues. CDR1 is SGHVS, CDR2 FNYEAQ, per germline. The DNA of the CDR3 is TGTGCCAGCAGCTTAGAGCCTCCGGGTAGGGGATGGAACTATGGCTACACCTTC. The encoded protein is CASSLEPPGRGWNYGYTF.